This TCR beta chain was captured by sequencing in a study of cytomegalovirus exposure and HLA in healthy donors. Vbeta (60) and Jbeta (13) primers were used in the PCR. Method: immunoSEQ multiplex PCR; TCRdb's copy keeps in-frame clones and lacks some. This sample has some 130,000 clones, with approximately 68% found just once. V shed 0 bases and J 8 bases; nucleotides not matched to a gene: 7. CDR1 and CDR2 from the germline V gene are SGHRS and YFSETQ. This CDR3 region has 14 residues. Only a few counts were recorded for this clone. The donors comprised healthy bone marrow donors. This sequence originates from a man aged 25-45 years in good health and CMV-seropositive. The chain uses TRBV5-1 and TRBJ1-1; 7 bases match TRBD1. Source material: PBMCs. The CDR3 reads CASSLGDGTEEAFF. The CDR3 DNA follows: TGCGCCAGCAGCTTGGGGGATGGGACAGAAGAAGCTTTCTTT. Variable domain in full (rest from reference TRBV5-1 and TRBJ1-1): KAGVTQTPRYLIKTRGQQVTLSCSPISGHRSVSWYQQTPGQGLQFLFEYFSETQRNKGNFPGRFSGRQFSNSRSEMNVSTLELGDSALYLCASSLGDGTEEAFFGQGTRLTVV.